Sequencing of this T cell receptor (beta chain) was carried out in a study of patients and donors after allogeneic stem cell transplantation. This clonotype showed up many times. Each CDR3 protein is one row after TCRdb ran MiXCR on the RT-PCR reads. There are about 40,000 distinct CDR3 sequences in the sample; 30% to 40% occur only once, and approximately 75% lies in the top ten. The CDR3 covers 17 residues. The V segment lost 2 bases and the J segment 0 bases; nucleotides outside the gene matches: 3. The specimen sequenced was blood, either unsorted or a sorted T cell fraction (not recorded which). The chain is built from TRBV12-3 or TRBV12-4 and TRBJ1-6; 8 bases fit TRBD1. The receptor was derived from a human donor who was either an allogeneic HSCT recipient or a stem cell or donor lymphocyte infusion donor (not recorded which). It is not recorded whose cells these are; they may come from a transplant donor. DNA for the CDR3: TGTGCCAGCAGTTTAAGACAGGGGAGCTCCTATAATTCACCCCTCCACTTT. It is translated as CASSLRQGSSYNSPLHF.